Reported below is one T cell receptor (beta chain). Antigen: not known. The data stem from a study of T-cell reconstitution after alpha-beta-depleted transplantation in children. General study points: About two months after transplant, alpha-beta T cells reportedly came from several hundred expanded graft clones.

Preparing the TCRbeta library involved the use of unique molecular identifiers. Using its own MiXCR run on the PCR reads, TCRdb lists one record per CDR3 protein. The table has about 440,000 distinct CDR3 sequences, around 46% seen once. V lost 2 bases, J lost 7 bases, and 18 bases lay in between. Germline loops: CDR1 DFQATT, CDR2 SNEGSKA (reference sequence). The CDR3 has 15 residues. This sequence joins TRBV20-1 and TRBJ2-1; the D gene is possibly TRBD2 (5 bases). The sample was PBMCs, taken before TCRalphabeta/CD19-depleted stem cell transplant. The receptor was derived from a girl under 10 years old with aplastic anemia, due to receive a stem cell transplant. The DNA of the CDR3 is TGCAGTGCTAGAAACGGGCAATTAATAGCGAATGAGCAGTTCTTC. Its translation: CSARNGQLIANEQFF.